These 23 T cell receptor beta chains were sequenced from one sample in a study of cytomegalovirus exposure and HLA in healthy donors. It was with 60 Vbeta and 13 Jbeta primers that the PCR ran. The data were produced by immunoSEQ multiplex PCR, yet TCRdb's version contains in-frame clones alone and is incomplete. There are some 150,000 clones in the sample; roughly 85% occur only once, and about 0.93% lies in the top ten. Material: PBMCs. The receptors were sampled from a woman aged 30 to 39 in good health and CMV-seronegative.

This clone was observed a handful of times. This sequence joins TRBV5-8 and TRBJ2-1; the match to TRBD2 covers 7 bases. V dropped 0 bases and J dropped 8; count of bases not matched to a gene: 14. CDR3 size: 17 residues. Germline V CDR1 and CDR2: SGHTS, YDEGEE. CDR3 sequence reads: CASSLGLRTRALDEQFF. The CDR3, as DNA: TGTGCCAGCAGCTTGGGACTCCGGACTAGGGCCCTCGATGAGCAGTTCTTC.

The chain couples TRBV7-3 to TRBJ2-2, with D perhaps matching TRBD1 (6 bases). Germline V gene sequence: CDR1 SGHTA, CDR2 FQGTGA. This CDR3 has 15 residues. Trimming pared 3 bases from V and 4 bases from J, leaving 12 bases between. The CDR3: CASSFGNRATGELFF. As DNA, the CDR3 is TGTGCCAGCAGCTTCGGAAACAGGGCCACCGGGGAGCTGTTTTTT.

This rearrangement joins TRBV27 to TRBJ2-1; the match to TRBD2 covers 11 bases. V shed 8 bases, J shed 0 bases, and the junction held 6 bases outside the gene matches. CDR1 and CDR2 from the germline V gene are MNHEY and SMNVEV (reference sequence). The CDR3 extends over 16 amino acids. CDR3 loop: CASQLAGAISYNEQFF. CDR3 in DNA: TGTGCCAGCCAACTAGCGGGAGCTATCTCCTACAATGAGCAGTTCTTC.

A few counts support this clone. The V gene is TRBV15, the J gene TRBJ2-5, with 7 bases matching TRBD2. The germline CDR1 and CDR2 sequences are LNHNV and YYDKDF (reference sequence). V was clipped by 1 base and J by 3 bases; unmatched bases: 8. The CDR3 sequence is 16 residues long. The CDR3 sequence: CATSRAWGGPKETQYF. In DNA, the CDR3 is TGTGCCACCAGCAGAGCGTGGGGGGGACCCAAAGAGACCCAGTACTTC.

This chain connects TRBV19 to TRBJ2-3; TRBD2 aligns across 8 bases. J lost 1 base, V lost 4 bases, and 16 bases had no gene match. In germline, CDR1 is LNHDA, CDR2 SQIVND (reference sequence). The CDR3 contains 19 residues. CDR3 in amino acids: CASSTPKAGASRGTDTQYF. The CDR3 DNA sequence: TGTGCCAGTAGTACTCCGAAAGCGGGGGCCTCCCGGGGCACAGATACGCAGTATTTT.

This chain uses TRBV28 with TRBJ1-5; D remains unclear. CDR3 length equals 14 residues. Trimming shortened V by 6 bases and J by 0 bases, and 9 bases separated the two germline ends. In germline, CDR1 is MDHEN, CDR2 SYDVKM. CDR3 in DNA: TGTGCCAGCAGAACGGGTTTTAGCAATCAGCCCCAGCATTTT. Amino acids: CASRTGFSNQPQHF.

The chain combines TRBV6-1 with TRBJ2-1, with a weak D call TRBD1 (5 bases). The V gene's germline CDR1 is MNHNS and CDR2 SASEGT. CDR3 length equals 12 residues. V lost 7 bases to trimming and J lost 6 bases, with 10 bases between them. The chain's CDR3 is CASTPGINEQFF. The CDR3 region has the DNA TGTGCCAGCACGCCAGGGATCAATGAGCAGTTCTTC.

The V and J genes are TRBV9 and TRBJ2-2; 7 bases align to TRBD1. Germline V CDR1 and CDR2: SGDLS, YYNGEE. The CDR3 runs 15 residues. The ends lost 0 bases at V and 4 bases at J; junction bases unmatched: 3. Written as DNA, the CDR3 is TGTGCCAGCAGCGTAGTTGCAGGGGGCACCGGGGAGCTGTTTTTT. It yields the protein CASSVVAGGTGELFF. The full variable domain, rest sourced from reference TRBV9 and TRBJ2-2, is DSGVTQTPKHLITATGQRVTLRCSPRSGDLSVYWYQQSLDQGLQFLIQYYNGEERAKGNILERFSAQQFPDLHSELNLSSLELGDSALYFCASSVVAGGTGELFFGEGSRLTVL.

The chain combines TRBV5-1 with TRBJ2-1; TRBD2 aligns across 7 bases. Germline trimming cut 0 bases from V and 7 bases from J; bases unmatched to any gene: 7. The germline CDR1 and CDR2 sequences are SGHRS and YFSETQ. This CDR3 spans 15 amino acids. In DNA, the CDR3 is TGCGCCAGCAGCTTGGGGGGAGGGCCTGGAAATGAGCAGTTCTTC. Protein: CASSLGGGPGNEQFF.

DNA of the CDR3: TGCGCCAGCAGCCAAGATTTTTCAGGCTCTGGGGCCAACGTCCTGACTTTC. Its protein product is CASSQDFSGSGANVLTF. The chain joins TRBV4-1 to TRBJ2-6, with unresolved D. Germline V CDR1 and CDR2: MGHRA, YSYEKL. This CDR3 has 17 amino acids. Between the trimmed V and J ends, which lost 0 bases and 0 bases, there was a span of 9 bases.

The chain is built from TRBV27 and TRBJ2-5, with D possibly matching TRBD1 (7 bases). The last part of the DNA fits TRBJ2-7 better; the J call may be wrong. The germline V gene has CDR1 MNHEY and CDR2 SMNVEV (reference sequence). CDR3 length: 15 residues. CDR3 DNA: TGTGCCAGCAGTACCAGACAGGGCGGGAACTACGAGCAGTACTTC. The encoded protein is CASSTRQGGNYEQYF.

V gene TRBV27 combines with J gene TRBJ1-1; 10 bases are a match to TRBD1. Looked up from germline, CDR1 is MNHEY and CDR2 is SMNVEV (reference sequence). V dropped 8 bases and J dropped 4; count of bases not matched to a gene: 7. The CDR3 loop spans 14 amino acids. CDR3 nucleotide sequence: TGTGCCAGCGCTGGGGGACAGGGGTTCACTGAAGCTTTCTTT. It specifies CASAGGQGFTEAFF.

This clone was counted between two and nine times. The chain links TRBV6-1 to TRBJ1-2; D not certain. The ends were cut back, 2 bases at V and 7 bases at J, with 17 bases in the middle. Germline CDR1 and CDR2: MNHNS and SASEGT. There are 15 residues in the CDR3. The CDR3 protein is CASSEWGGLSSGYTF. The CDR3 DNA is TGTGCCAGCAGTGAATGGGGAGGACTGAGCTCTGGCTACACCTTC.

The chain is built from TRBV2 and TRBJ1-3; TRBD1 is a possible D gene (6 bases). The CDR3 is made up of 16 amino acids. The V end was cut by 6 bases, the J end by 0 bases, with 15 bases between. Germline V CDR1 and CDR2: SNHLY, FYNNEI. The CDR3 is CASRRTAGVSGNTIYF. The CDR3 DNA is TGTGCCAGCAGACGGACAGCCGGGGTCTCTGGAAACACCATATATTTT. Combining the CDR3 with reference TRBV2 and TRBJ1-3 gives the whole variable domain EPEVTQTPSHQVTQMGQEVILRCVPISNHLYFYWYRQILGQKVEFLVSFYNNEISEKSEIFDDQFSVERPDGSNFTLKIRSTKLEDSAMYFCASRRTAGVSGNTIYFGEGSWLTVV.

Only a few counts were recorded for this clone. V gene TRBV9 combines with J gene TRBJ2-1, with D possibly matching TRBD2 (7 bases). Looked up from germline, CDR1 is SGDLS and CDR2 is YYNGEE. The CDR3 sequence is 15 residues long. The V end lost 0 bases, the J end lost 9 bases, and 16 bases lay between the germline ends. The CDR3 is CASSVDEGEGSEQFF. The CDR3 bases are TGTGCCAGCAGCGTAGATGAGGGGGAGGGGAGTGAGCAGTTCTTC.

The chain recombines TRBV9 with TRBJ2-5, with 14 nucleotides matching TRBD2. Germline trimming cut 4 bases from V and 5 bases from J; bases unmatched to any gene: 7. Germline V gene sequence: CDR1 SGDLS, CDR2 YYNGEE. This CDR3 region has 16 residues. The CDR3: CASSLWTSGGFETQYF. CDR3 bases: TGTGCCAGCAGCCTTTGGACTAGCGGGGGGTTTGAGACCCAGTACTTC.

The chain couples TRBV6-5 to TRBJ2-1, with TRBD1 identical over 7 bases. V trimming: 5 bases; J trimming: 7 bases; junction bases outside the gene matches: 8. This CDR3 contains 14 residues. Germline V gene sequence: CDR1 MNHEY, CDR2 SVGAGI. The CDR3 bases are TGTGCCAGCAGTCTCCCGGGACAGTGGAATGAGCAGTTCTTC. Its protein product is CASSLPGQWNEQFF.

The J gene is TRBJ2-5, the V gene TRBV27; tentatively, D is TRBD1 (6 bases). The V and J ends lost 6 bases and 5 bases respectively, with 19 bases between them. Germline CDR1 is MNHEY and CDR2 is SMNVEV (reference sequence). This CDR3 comprises 15 residues. CDR3 amino acids: CASSSPTGAVETQYF. In DNA, the CDR3 is TGTGCCAGCAGCTCCCCGACAGGTGCCGTGGAGACCCAGTACTTC.

The chain links TRBV5-1 to TRBJ1-2; D perhaps matches TRBD1 (6 bases). Germline-derived CDR1 and CDR2 are SGHRS and YFSETQ. Trimming stripped 0 bases from V and 3 bases from J, with 15 bases between. CDR3 length: 16 amino acids. For the CDR3, the DNA is TGCGCCAGCAGCTTGGTTTTTAGGGGGGGCGACTATGGCTACACCTTC. Protein sequence: CASSLVFRGGDYGYTF.

The chain joins TRBV2 to TRBJ1-5; D gene unclear. V was clipped by 3 bases and J by 4 bases, with 10 bases between them. The CDR3 extends over 14 amino acids. Germline CDR1 is SNHLY and CDR2 is FYNNEI. CDR3 residues: CASSERLTNQPQHF. CDR3 bases: TGTGCCAGCAGTGAGAGGCTGACTAATCAGCCCCAGCATTTT.

V gene TRBV6-1 combines with J gene TRBJ1-1, with 7 bases matching TRBD1. Germline V gene lookup returns CDR1 MNHNS and CDR2 SASEGT. With V trimmed by 5 bases and J by 6 bases, 3 bases remained unmatched. This CDR3 comprises 12 residues. The DNA for the CDR3 is TGTGCCAGCAGTTCCGGGACAGCTGAAGCTTTCTTT. It specifies CASSSGTAEAFF.

This chain links TRBV19 with TRBJ1-1; TRBD1 aligns across 10 bases. J lost 2 bases, V lost 3 bases, and 9 bases had no gene match. This CDR3 has 17 amino acids. The germline CDR1 and CDR2 sequences are LNHDA and SQIVND (reference sequence). This CDR3 reads CASSMSGQGIGNTEAFF. CDR3 bases: TGTGCCAGTAGTATGTCGGGACAGGGGATAGGAAACACTGAAGCTTTCTTT.

The chain links TRBV28 to TRBJ1-5, with a tentative D call TRBD1 (6 bases). From germline, CDR1 is MDHEN and CDR2 SYDVKM. V was trimmed by 2 bases and J by 6 bases, leaving 14 bases between them. This CDR3 spans 15 amino acids. The DNA for the CDR3 is TGTGCCAGCAGTTTAAACAGGGCCGGGATTCAGCCCCAGCATTTT. It yields the protein CASSLNRAGIQPQHF.